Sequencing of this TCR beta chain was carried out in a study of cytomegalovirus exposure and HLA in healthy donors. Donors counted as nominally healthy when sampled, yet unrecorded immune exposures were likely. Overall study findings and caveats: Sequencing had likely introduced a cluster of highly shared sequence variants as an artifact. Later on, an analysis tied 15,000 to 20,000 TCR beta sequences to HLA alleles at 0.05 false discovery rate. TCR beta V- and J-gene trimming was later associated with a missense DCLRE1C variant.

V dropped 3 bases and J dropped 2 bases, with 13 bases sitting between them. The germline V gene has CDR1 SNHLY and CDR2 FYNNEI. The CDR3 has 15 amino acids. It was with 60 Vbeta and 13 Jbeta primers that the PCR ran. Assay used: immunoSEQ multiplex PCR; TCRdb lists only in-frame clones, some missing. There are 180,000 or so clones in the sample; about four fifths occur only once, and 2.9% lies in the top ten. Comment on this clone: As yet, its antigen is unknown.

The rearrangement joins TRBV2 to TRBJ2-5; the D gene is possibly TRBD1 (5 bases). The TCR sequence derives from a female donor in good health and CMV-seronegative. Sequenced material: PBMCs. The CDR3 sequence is CASSDLVDSQETQYF. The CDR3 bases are TGTGCCAGCAGTGACCTGGTTGACAGTCAAGAGACCCAGTACTTC.